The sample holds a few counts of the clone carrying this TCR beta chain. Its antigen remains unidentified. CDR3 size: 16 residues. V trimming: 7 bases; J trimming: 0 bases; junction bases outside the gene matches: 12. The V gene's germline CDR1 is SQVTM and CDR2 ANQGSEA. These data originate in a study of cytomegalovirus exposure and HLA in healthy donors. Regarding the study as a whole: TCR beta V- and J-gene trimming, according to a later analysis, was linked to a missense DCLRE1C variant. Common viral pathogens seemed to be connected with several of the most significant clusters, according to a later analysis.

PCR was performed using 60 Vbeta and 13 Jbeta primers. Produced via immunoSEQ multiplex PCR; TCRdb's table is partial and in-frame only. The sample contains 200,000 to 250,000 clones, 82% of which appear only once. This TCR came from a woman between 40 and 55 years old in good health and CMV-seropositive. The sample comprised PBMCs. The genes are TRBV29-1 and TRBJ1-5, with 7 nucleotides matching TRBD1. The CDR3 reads CSARDREKHSNQPQHF. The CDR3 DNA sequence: TGCAGCGCCCGAGACAGGGAGAAACATAGCAATCAGCCCCAGCATTTT. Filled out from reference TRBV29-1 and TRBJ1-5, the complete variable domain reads SAVISQKPSRDICQRGTSLTIQCQVDSQVTMMFWYRQQPGQSLTLIATANQGSEATYESGFVIDKFPISRPNLTFSTLTVSNMSPEDSSIYLCSARDREKHSNQPQHFGDGTRLSIL.